This T cell receptor (beta chain) stems from a study of blood T cell repertoires in COVID-19. The overall study: The United States, Italy and Spain were the sources of the acute and convalescent COVID-19 samples. T cells, B-cell-depleted T cells, or PBMCs provided the cDNA or gDNA that served as material.

The authors' processing: Reference gene primer amplification yielded estimated nucleated cell counts. Sequencing used immunoSEQ multiplex PCR; TCRdb keeps in-frame clones, though not all of them. For V, J and clone size, that table is used; D and trimming come from the DNA. The sample has approximately 35,000 clones, 75% to 85% seen once. Deletions cut 2 bases from V and 6 bases from J, with 18 bases between. From germline, CDR1 is SGDLS and CDR2 YYNGEE. The CDR3 covers 15 residues. The sample comprised peripheral blood. The rearrangement joins TRBV9 to TRBJ2-7, with D possibly matching TRBD1 (7 bases). The receptor comes from an elderly man with active COVID-19. The CDR3 loop reads CASSVGGTAPSEQYF. For the CDR3, the DNA is TGTGCCAGCAGCGTGGGCGGGACAGCCCCCTCCGAGCAGTACTTC.